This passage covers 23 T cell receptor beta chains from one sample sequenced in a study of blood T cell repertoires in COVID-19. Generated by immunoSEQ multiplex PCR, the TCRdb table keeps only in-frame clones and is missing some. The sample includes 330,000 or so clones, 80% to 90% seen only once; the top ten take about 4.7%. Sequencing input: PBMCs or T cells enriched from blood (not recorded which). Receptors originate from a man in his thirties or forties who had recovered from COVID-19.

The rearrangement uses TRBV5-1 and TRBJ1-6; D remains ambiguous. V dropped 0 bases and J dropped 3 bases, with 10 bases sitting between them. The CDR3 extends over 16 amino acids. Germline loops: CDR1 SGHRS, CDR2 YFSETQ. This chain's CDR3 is CASSLVGSGYNSPLHF. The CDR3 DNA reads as TGCGCCAGCAGCTTGGTTGGGTCGGGCTATAATTCACCCCTCCACTTT.

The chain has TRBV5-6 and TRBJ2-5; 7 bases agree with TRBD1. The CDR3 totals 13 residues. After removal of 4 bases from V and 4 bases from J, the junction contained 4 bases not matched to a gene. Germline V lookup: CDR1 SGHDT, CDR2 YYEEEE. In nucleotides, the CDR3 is TGTGCCAGCAGCCTCCGGACAGGAGAGACCCAGTACTTC. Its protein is CASSLRTGETQYF.

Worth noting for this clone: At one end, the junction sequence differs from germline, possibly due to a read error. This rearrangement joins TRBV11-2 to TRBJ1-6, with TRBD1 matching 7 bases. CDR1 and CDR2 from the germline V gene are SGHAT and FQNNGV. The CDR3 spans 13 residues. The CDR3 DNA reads TGTGCCAGCAGCTTAGATATGGGACAGACCCTGGACTTT. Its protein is CASSLDMGQTLDF.

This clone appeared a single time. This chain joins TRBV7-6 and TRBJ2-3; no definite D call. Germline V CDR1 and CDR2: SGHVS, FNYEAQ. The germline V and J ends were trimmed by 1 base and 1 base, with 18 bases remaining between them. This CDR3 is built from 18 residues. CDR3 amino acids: CASSLERLSPRGTDTQYF. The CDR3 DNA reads TGTGCCAGCAGCTTAGAGCGCCTCTCTCCACGCGGCACAGATACGCAGTATTTT. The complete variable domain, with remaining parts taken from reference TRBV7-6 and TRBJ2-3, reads GAGVSQSPRYKVTKRGQDVALRCDPISGHVSLYWYRQALGQGPEFLTYFNYEAQQDKSGLPNDRFSAERPEGSISTLTIQRTEQRDSAMYRCASSLERLSPRGTDTQYFGPGTRLTVL.

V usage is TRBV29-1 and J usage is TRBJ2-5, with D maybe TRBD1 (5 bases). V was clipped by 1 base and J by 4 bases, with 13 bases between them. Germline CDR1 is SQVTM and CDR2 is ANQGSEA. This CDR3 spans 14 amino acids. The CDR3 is CSVEGSGRAETQYF. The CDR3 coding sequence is TGCAGCGTTGAAGGATCCGGCAGGGCAGAGACCCAGTACTTC.

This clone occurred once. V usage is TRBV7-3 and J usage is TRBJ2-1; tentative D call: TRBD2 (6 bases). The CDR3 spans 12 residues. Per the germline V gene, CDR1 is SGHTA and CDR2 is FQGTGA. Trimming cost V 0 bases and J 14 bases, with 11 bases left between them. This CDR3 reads CASSLTGGAEFF. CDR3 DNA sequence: TGTGCCAGCAGCTTAACGGGGGGAGCGGAGTTCTTC. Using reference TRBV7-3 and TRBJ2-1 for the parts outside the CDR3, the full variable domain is GAGVSQTPSNKVTEKGKYVELRCDPISGHTALYWYRQSLGQGPEFLIYFQGTGAADDSGLPNDRFFAVRPEGSVSTLKIQRTERGDSAVYLCASSLTGGAEFFGPGTRLTVL.

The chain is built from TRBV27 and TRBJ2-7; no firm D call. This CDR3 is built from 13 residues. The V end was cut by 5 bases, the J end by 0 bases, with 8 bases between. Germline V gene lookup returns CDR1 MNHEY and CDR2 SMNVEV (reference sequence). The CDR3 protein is CASSPSSSYEQYF. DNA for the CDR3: TGTGCCAGCAGTCCGTCGAGCTCCTACGAGCAGTACTTC.

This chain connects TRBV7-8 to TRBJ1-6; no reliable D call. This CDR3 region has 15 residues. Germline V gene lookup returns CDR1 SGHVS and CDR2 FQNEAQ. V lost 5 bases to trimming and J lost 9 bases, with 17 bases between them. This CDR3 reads CASSPPPEEISPLHF. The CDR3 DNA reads TGTGCCAGCAGCCCCCCCCCTGAGGAAATTTCACCCCTCCACTTT.

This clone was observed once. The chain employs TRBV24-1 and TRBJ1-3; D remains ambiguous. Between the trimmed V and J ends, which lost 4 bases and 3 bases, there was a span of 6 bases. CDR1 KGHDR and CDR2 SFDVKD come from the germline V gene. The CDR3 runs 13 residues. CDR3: CATSEDNGNTIYF. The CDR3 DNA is TGTGCCACCAGTGAAGACAATGGAAACACCATATATTTT.

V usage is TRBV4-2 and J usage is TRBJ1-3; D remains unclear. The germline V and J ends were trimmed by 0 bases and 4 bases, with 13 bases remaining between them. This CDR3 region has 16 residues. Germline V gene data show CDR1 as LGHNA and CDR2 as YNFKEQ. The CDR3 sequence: CASSQDRRGSGNTIYF. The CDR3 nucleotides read TGTGCCAGCAGCCAAGATCGGCGAGGGAGCGGAAACACCATATATTTT.

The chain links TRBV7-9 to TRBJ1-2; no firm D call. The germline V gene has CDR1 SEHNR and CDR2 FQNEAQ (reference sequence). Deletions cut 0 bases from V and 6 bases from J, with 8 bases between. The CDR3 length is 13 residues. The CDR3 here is CASSLAVFDGYTF. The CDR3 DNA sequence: TGTGCCAGCAGCTTAGCTGTTTTCGATGGCTACACCTTC.

The CDR3 spells CASSPGLANEKLFF. In nucleotides, the CDR3 is TGTGCCAGCAGCCCGGGACTGGCTAATGAAAAACTGTTTTTT. The chain is built from TRBV11-2 and TRBJ1-4; TRBD1 might be the D (5 bases). Germline CDR1 SGHAT, CDR2 FQNNGV. This CDR3 is built from 14 residues. The V gene lost 5 bases and the J gene lost 3 bases, with 10 bases spanning the gap.

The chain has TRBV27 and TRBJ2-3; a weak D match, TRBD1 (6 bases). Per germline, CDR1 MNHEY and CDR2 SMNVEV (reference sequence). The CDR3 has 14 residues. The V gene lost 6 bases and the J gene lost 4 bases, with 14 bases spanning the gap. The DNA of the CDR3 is TGTGCCAGCAGGAAACAGGGATTCGCAGATACGCAGTATTTT. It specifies CASRKQGFADTQYF.

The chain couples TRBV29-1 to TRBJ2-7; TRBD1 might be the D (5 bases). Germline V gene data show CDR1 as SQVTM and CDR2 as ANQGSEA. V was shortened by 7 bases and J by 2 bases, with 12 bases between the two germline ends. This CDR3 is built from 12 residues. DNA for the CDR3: TGCAGCGGGCTGGGGCAAACCTACGAGCAGTACTTC. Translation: CSGLGQTYEQYF.

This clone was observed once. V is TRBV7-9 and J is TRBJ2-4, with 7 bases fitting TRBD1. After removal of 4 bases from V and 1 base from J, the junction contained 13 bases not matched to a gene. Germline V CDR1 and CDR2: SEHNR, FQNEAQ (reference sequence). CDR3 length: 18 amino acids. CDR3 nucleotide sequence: TGTGCCAGCAGCTCAACTCTTGAGGGCAGGGGGGCCAAAAACATTCAGTACTTC. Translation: CASSSTLEGRGAKNIQYF.

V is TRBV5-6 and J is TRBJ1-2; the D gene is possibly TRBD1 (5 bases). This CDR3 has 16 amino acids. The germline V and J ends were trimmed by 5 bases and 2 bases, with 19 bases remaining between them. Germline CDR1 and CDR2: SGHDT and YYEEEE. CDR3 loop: CASSKSGESTNYGYTF. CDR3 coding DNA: TGTGCCAGCAGTAAATCGGGGGAAAGTACGAACTATGGCTACACCTTC.

CDR3 bases: TGCAGCGCCCGGAGGGGCCGACGCGATGGGGGCTACACCTTC. As protein: CSARRGRRDGGYTF. V and J are TRBV29-1 and TRBJ1-2; possible D gene TRBD1, 5 bases. V was clipped by 7 bases and J by 8 bases, with 23 bases between them. CDR1 is SQVTM and CDR2 is ANQGSEA in the germline V gene. CDR3 length: 14 amino acids.

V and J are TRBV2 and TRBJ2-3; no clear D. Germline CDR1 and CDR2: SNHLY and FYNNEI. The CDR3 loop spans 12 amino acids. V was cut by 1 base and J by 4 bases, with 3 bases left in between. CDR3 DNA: TGTGCCAGCAGTGAAGTCTCAGATACGCAGTATTTT. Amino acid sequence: CASSEVSDTQYF.

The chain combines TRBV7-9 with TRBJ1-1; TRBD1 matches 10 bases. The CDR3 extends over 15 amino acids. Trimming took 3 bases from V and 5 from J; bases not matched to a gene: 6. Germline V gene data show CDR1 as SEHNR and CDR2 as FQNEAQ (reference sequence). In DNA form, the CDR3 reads TGTGCCAGCAGCTTCCGGGACAGGGGTGTTACTGAAGCTTTCTTT. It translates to CASSFRDRGVTEAFF.

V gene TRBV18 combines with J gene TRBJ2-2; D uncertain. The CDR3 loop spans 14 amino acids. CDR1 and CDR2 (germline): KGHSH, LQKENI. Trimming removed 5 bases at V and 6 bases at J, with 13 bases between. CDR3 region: CASSFPPVAGELFF. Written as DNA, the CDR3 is TGTGCCAGCTCATTTCCCCCGGTCGCCGGGGAGCTGTTTTTT.

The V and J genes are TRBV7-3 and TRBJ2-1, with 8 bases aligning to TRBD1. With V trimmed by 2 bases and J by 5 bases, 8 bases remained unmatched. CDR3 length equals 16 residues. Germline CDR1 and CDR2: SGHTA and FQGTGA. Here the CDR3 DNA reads TGTGCCAGCAGCTTATCAAGGCCAGGGGGCAACAATGAGCAGTTCTTC. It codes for CASSLSRPGGNNEQFF.

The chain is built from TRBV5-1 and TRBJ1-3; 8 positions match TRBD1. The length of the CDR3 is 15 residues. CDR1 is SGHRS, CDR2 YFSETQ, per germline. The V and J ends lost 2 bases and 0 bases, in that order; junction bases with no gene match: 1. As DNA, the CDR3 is TGCGCCAGCAGCTTAACAGGGGGCTCTGGAAACACCATATATTTT. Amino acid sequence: CASSLTGGSGNTIYF.

CDR3 nucleotide sequence: TGTGCCAGCTCTCCGACAGGGTGGCACTATGGCTACACCTTC. Translating gives CASSPTGWHYGYTF. The V and J genes are TRBV18 and TRBJ1-2; TRBD1 matches 7 bases. This CDR3 comprises 14 residues. CDR1 KGHSH and CDR2 LQKENI come from the germline V gene. After removal of 6 bases from V and 3 bases from J, the junction contained 7 bases not matched to a gene.